The clone carrying this TCR beta chain was picked up a small number of times. Its antigen remains unknown. The sample comes from a study of response to subunit inactivated influenza vaccine. TCRdb recomputed calls from the RT-PCR reads with MiXCR, one row per CDR3 protein. The sample carries hundreds of thousands of distinct CDR3 sequences, more than 15% recorded once. Broader study findings: Every seasonal influenza vaccination brings in few new T cells, the authors suggested.

This CDR3 has 14 residues. Germline V CDR1 and CDR2: MDHEN, SYDVKM. J was trimmed by 9 bases and V by 6 bases; bases with no gene match: 8. The receptor was isolated from a man aged 45-60 years who received an inactivated influenza vaccine. The chain employs TRBV28 and TRBJ2-1; 10 bases are a match to TRBD2. The starting material was PBMCs from blood, obtained about 12 days after vaccination. CDR3 sequence (DNA): TGTGCCAGCAGGGCTACTAGCGGGACGGCTGAGCAGTTCTTC. Its translation: CASRATSGTAEQFF.